This T cell receptor (beta chain) appears in the sequencing data of a study of blood T cell repertoires in COVID-19. Study-level background: Some COVID-19 samples were acute and others convalescent; all came from the United States, Italy and Spain.

Data came from immunoSEQ multiplex PCR; TCRdb stores just in-frame clones and leaves some out. Found here are 95,000 to 150,000 clones, approximately 92% of them singletons; the top ten hold 28%. The V and J ends lost 2 bases and 7 bases respectively, with 17 bases between them. Germline V gene lookup returns CDR1 MNHEY and CDR2 SVGAGI. The CDR3 length is 16 residues. The sequenced material came from peripheral blood. This chain links TRBV6-5 with TRBJ1-4; D gene unclear. This sequence originates from a man between 65 and 79 years old with active or convalescent COVID-19. The CDR3 sequence is CASSYTLGPLGEKLFF. Written as DNA, the CDR3 is TGTGCCAGCAGTTACACCCTAGGTCCCCTGGGTGAAAAACTGTTTTTT.